This T cell receptor beta chain stems from a study of PD-1 blockade in mismatch repair-deficient tumors. Study context: Patients had approximately 11 mismatch repair-deficient cancer types and were previously treated and progressing.

Germline-derived CDR1 and CDR2 are SGHNT and YYREEE (reference sequence). This CDR3 comprises 20 residues. Trimming pared 5 bases from V and 0 bases from J, leaving 27 bases between. Study-level points and caveats: After pembrolizumab, tumor-resident clones rose rapidly, then generally contracted before radiologic responses.

For this clone: Its antigen is undetermined.

Profiling relied on immunoSEQ multiplex PCR, and the TCRdb table lists in-frame clones only, not all of them. The table includes 45,000 to 55,000 clones, over 70% detected once. The clonotype originates from an adult with mismatch repair-deficient cancer. The chain uses TRBV5-4 and TRBJ2-1; no clear D. The sequences come from peripheral blood, collected approximately 20 weeks after starting pembrolizumab. CDR3 in DNA: TGTGCCAGCAGGTGGCCACAGAGCCTGGTAACTCACAGCTCCTACAATGAGCAGTTCTTC. As protein: CASRWPQSLVTHSSYNEQFF.